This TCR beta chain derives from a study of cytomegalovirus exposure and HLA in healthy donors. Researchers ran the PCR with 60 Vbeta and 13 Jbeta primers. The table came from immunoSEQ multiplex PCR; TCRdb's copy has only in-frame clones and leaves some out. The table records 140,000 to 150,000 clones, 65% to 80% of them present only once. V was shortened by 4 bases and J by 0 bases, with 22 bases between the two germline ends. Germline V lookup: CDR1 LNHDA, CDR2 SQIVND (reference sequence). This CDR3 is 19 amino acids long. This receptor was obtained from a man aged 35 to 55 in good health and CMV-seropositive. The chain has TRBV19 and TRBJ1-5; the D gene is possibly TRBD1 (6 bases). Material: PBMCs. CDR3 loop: CASSTVWQGFRGSNQPQHF. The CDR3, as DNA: TGTGCCAGTAGTACGGTCTGGCAGGGTTTCAGGGGTAGCAATCAGCCCCAGCATTTT.